This record covers a single T cell receptor (beta chain). What antigen it recognizes has not been identified. Qualities for individual bases were not recorded, and no much larger clone is one base off. Donors were healthy HIV-negative adults with no recently reported acute infections or vaccinations. Only Caucasian adults living in Nashville, Tennessee, USA were represented among the donors. CD4+ T cells were enriched by magnetic negative selection; naive cells were then positively selected on CD45RA, and the negative fraction formed the memory subset. After blood collection by leukapheresis, PBMCs were isolated using Ficoll-Histopaque density gradient centrifugation and then cryopreserved in the vapor phase of liquid nitrogen. Analytical flow cytometry was used to check the purity and quantity of each magnetically sorted T cell population. Each sorted fraction had its genomic DNA isolated and then quantified by UV absorbance on a Nanodrop 2000c.

The data are from a study of shared clonotypes between healthy human individuals (dated by TCRdb to the early 2020s). Regarding the study in general: A couple of women and a few men aged 18 to 49 years were included in the cohort. Libraries were prepared and TCR repertoires were sequenced by different laboratories using diverse techniques, in order to increase sequencing depth and limit assay-specific biases. Per donor, leukapheresis produced somewhere between about 0.85 and 10 billion PBMCs. For each donor, CD4 naive and CD4 memory were each given three plates, CD8 naive was given two plates, and CD8 memory was given one plate. The study deeply sequenced blood TCR repertoires of about 5 healthy adults to estimate repertoire size and the extent of clonotype sharing between individuals.

Overall results and qualifications from the work: Sampling was restricted to blood, and TCR repertoires in tissues likely differ from the TCR repertoires found in blood. Compared with non-shared clonotypes, the clonotypes found in all four sorted-subset donors had higher generation probabilities. Roughly 5% of naive CD4, around 3.6% of naive CD8, about 2.1% of memory CD4, and around 0.42% of memory CD8 clonotypes were shared across several donors. Because the study included only a small number of donors, the genetic and exposure-history diversity represented was limited. Estimated clonotype richness was generally larger for naive than for memory subsets. Rarefaction of sorted-subset datasets indicated incomplete sequencing despite the large sequencing depth. Pairwise subsampling led to the expectation that sequencing depth would affect the degree of clonotype sharing among donors.

V lost 0 bases and J lost 4 bases, and the count of bases not matched to a germline gene is 12. The CDR1 and CDR2 encoded by the germline V gene are MGHRA and YSYEKL. There are 19 amino acids in the CDR3, from cysteine to phenylalanine inclusive. CDR3 DNA only is kept here, 57 bases in frame from base 1. Using the deep immunoSEQ assay, TCR CDR3 regions were amplified from genomic DNA by multiplex PCR. For each cell subset, the extracted genomic DNA was distributed evenly across all wells of several immunoSEQ 96-well plates, and each plate served as one replicate. Each replicate PCR for sorted subsets received approximately 200 ng genomic DNA, equal to some 32,000 T cell genomes. The purified libraries were quantified using a Qubit 3.0 fluorometer, sized with a Bioanalyzer 2100, and then quantified again using the KAPA Library Quantification kit. Every immunoSEQ 96-well plate was sequenced on a separate single-read 150-cycle Illumina NextSeq 550 flow cell. The authors processed their data as follows. Because the immunoSEQ output included only junctional sequences and no quality scores, the filtering could not be the same as the filtering used for full-length reads. To assign V/J genes and CDR3, sequences were annotated using PyIR, a Python wrapper for IgBLAST v1.9, with IMGT germline references. Reads with weak V/J assignments (E-value above 1e-6), missing CDR3, stop codons, out-of-frame junctions, or ambiguous translated residues were removed. V3J clonotypes were defined as sequences sharing the same inferred V gene, J gene, and CDR3 amino acid sequence. To compute the percentage overlap between repertoires, the number of shared unique clonotypes was divided by the size of the smaller repertoire. Richness of each repertoire was evaluated using RTK rarefaction, the Chao1 estimator, and Recon v2.1 estimates of unobserved clonotypes. For all TCRbeta clonotypes obtained by the gDNA method from several donors, generation probabilities were computed with OLGA. TCRdb took over this immuneACCESS table, retaining in-frame rearrangements with V and J assigned. Such tables are incomplete; in checked studies, under half of the missing clones stem from an unresolved V gene, and the remainder is unexplained. V and J calls and clone size follow that table, whereas D and trimming were derived from the DNA. This sample has approximately 2.4 million clones in its table, and 90% to 97% of those were observed once. The ten top clones hold approximately 0.13% of the sample.

The chain couples TRBV4-1 to TRBJ1-6, with 7 central nucleotides matching TRBD1. Sequencing was performed on naive CD4+ T cells sorted from blood. The meaning of the sample's cell subset or site label: CD45RA+ positively selected. The TCR comes from a young man in good health. The nucleotide sequence reads as follows: TGCGCCAGCAGCCAAGAGGGGGGGGACAGCACGCTTTATAATTCACCCCTCCACTTT. This is translated as CASSQEGGDSTLYNSPLHF.